This T cell receptor (beta chain) was obtained from a study of blood T cell repertoires in COVID-19. Study as a whole: Specimens from acute and convalescent COVID-19 originated in the United States, Italy and Spain. PBMCs, B-cell-depleted T cells, or T cells provided the cDNA or gDNA that made up the material.

CDR1 is LGHDT and CDR2 is YNNKEL in the germline V gene (reference sequence). Trimming pared 1 base from V and 4 bases from J, leaving 7 bases between. The CDR3 is 13 residues long. Original data processing: Quantification of nucleated cells was approximated via reference gene primer amplification. Clones were sequenced by immunoSEQ multiplex PCR, and TCRdb holds only the in-frame ones, with some missing. The V and J calls and the clone size are those of that table, but D and trimming were determined from the DNA. The sample lists 25,000 to 35,000 clones; approximately 84% were seen once. This clone occurred a few times.

The receptor comes from an elderly woman with acute or convalescent COVID-19. What was sequenced was peripheral blood. The V gene is TRBV3-1 (or the pseudogene TRBV3-2), the J gene TRBJ1-2; D is undetermined. The CDR3 loop is CASSQGAGYGYTF. DNA for the CDR3: TGTGCCAGCAGCCAAGGGGCAGGCTATGGCTACACCTTC.